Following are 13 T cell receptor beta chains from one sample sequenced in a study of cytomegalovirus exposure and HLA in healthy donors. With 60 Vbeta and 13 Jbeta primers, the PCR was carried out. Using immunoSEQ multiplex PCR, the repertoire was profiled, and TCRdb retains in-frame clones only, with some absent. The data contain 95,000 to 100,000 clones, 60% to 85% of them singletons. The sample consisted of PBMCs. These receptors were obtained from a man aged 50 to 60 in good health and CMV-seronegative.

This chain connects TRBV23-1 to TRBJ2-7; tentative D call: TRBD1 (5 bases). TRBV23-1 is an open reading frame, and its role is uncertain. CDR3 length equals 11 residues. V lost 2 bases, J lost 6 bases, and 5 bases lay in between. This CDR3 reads CASSQGAEQYF. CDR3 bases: TGCGCCAGCAGTCAAGGGGCCGAGCAGTACTTC.

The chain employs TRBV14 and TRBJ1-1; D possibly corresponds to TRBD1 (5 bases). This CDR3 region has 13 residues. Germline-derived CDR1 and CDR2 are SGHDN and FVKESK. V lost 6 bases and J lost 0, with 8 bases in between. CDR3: CASSGGMNTEAFF. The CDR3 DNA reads TGTGCCAGCAGTGGGGGGATGAACACTGAAGCTTTCTTT.

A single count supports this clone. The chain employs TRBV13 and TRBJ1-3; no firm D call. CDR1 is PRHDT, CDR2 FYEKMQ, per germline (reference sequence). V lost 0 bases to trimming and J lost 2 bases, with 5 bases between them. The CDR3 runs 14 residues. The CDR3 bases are TGTGCCAGCAGCTTAGGACTTACTGGAAACACCATATATTTT. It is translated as CASSLGLTGNTIYF.

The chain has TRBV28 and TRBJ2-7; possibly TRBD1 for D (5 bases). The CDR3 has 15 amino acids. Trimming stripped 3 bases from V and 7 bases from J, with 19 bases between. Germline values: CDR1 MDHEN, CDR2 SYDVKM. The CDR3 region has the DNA TGTGCCAGCAGTTTTGGAAGCAACAGGCTCCAGGAGCAGTACTTC. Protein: CASSFGSNRLQEQYF.

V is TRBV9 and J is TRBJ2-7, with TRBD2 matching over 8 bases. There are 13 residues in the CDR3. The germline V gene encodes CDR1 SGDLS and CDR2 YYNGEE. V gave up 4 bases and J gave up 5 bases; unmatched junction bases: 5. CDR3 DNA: TGTGCCAGCAGCAATAGCGGGGATCACGAGCAGTACTTC. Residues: CASSNSGDHEQYF.

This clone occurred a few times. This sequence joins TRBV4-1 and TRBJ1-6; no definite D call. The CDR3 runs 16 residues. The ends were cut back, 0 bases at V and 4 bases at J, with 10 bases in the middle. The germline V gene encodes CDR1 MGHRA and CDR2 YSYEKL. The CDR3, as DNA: TGCGCCAGCAGCCAAGAATGGAACAGTTATAATTCACCCCTCCACTTT. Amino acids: CASSQEWNSYNSPLHF.

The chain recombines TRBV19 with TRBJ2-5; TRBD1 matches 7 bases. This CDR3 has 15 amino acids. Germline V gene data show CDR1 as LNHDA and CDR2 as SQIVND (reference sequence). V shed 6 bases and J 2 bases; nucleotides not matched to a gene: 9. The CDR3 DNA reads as TGTGCCAGTAGCAGACGAGGACAGGCACAAGAGACCCAGTACTTC. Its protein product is CASSRRGQAQETQYF.

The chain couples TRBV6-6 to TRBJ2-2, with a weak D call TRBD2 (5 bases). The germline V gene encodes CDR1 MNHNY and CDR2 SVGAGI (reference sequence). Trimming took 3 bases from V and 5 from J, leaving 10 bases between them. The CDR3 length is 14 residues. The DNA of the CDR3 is TGTGCCAGCAGTTATGGGAGAGGTACCGGGGAGCTGTTTTTT. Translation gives CASSYGRGTGELFF.

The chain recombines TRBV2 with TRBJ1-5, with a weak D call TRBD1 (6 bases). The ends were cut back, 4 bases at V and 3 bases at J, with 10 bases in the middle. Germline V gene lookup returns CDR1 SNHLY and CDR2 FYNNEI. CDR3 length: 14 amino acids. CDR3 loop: CASSAGAYNQPQHF. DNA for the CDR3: TGTGCCAGCAGTGCAGGGGCTTACAATCAGCCCCAGCATTTT.

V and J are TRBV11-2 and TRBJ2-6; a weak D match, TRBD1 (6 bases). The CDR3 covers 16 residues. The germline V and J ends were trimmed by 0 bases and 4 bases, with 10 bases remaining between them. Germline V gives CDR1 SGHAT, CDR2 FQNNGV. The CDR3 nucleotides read TGTGCCAGCAGCTTAGATCCAGGGGTCGGGGCCAACGTCCTGACTTTC. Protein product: CASSLDPGVGANVLTF.

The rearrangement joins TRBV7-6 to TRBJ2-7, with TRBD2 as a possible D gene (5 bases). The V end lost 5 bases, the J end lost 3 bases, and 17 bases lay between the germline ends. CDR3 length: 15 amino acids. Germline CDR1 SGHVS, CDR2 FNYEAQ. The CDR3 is CASSPGGGLYYEQYF. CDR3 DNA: TGTGCCAGCAGCCCCGGCGGAGGTTTATACTACGAGCAGTACTTC.

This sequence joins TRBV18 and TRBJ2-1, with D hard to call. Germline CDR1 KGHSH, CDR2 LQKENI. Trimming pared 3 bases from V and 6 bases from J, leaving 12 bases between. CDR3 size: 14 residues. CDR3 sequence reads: CASSPQVSGNEQFF. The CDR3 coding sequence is TGTGCCAGCTCACCTCAGGTTAGTGGCAATGAGCAGTTCTTC.

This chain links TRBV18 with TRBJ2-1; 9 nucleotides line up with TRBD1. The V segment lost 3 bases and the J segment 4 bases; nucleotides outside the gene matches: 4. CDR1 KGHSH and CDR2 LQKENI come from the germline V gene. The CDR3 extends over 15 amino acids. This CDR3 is CASSPQGQGYNEQFF. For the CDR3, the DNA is TGTGCCAGCTCACCGCAGGGACAGGGATACAATGAGCAGTTCTTC.